These 29 T cell receptor beta chains were sequenced from one sample in a study of blood T cells in healthy people across ages. The use of a sample-barcoded 5' primer and a J-beta primer mix characterized a second PCR of about 7 to 12 cycles. Using its own MiXCR run on the 5' RACE reads, TCRdb lists one record per CDR3 protein. Among 650,000 to 700,000 distinct CDR3 sequences listed, around 32% were seen once. Input material: blood. The receptors shown here come from an elderly woman in good health.

This clonotype was detected many times. This sequence joins TRBV7-2 and TRBJ1-2, with TRBD1 matching 10 bases. After removal of 5 bases from V and 4 bases from J, the junction contained 7 bases not matched to a gene. Germline values: CDR1 SGHTA, CDR2 FQGNSA. The CDR3 consists of 15 residues. As DNA, the CDR3 is TGTGCCAGCAGCCCAGACAGGGGGCGGGTCTATGGCTACACCTTC. Its protein is CASSPDRGRVYGYTF.

The chain couples TRBV7-6 to TRBJ2-3, with D perhaps assigned TRBD1 or TRBD2 (5 bases each). The V end lost 6 bases, the J end lost 2 bases, and 18 bases lay between the germline ends. Germline V lookup: CDR1 SGHVS, CDR2 FNYEAQ. CDR3 size: 16 residues. The CDR3 region is CASSDGTLLFTDTQYF. For the CDR3, the DNA is TGTGCCAGCAGTGATGGGACGCTCTTGTTCACAGATACGCAGTATTTT.

About this clonotype itself: With a much larger clone just one base away, this may be a read error. The chain joins TRBV28 to TRBJ2-4, with unresolved D. The CDR3 is 15 residues long. Germline CDR1 MDHEN, CDR2 SYDVKM. The CDR3 coding sequence is TGTGCCGGCAGTTTATCCGGGTTAGCCAAAAACATTCAGTACTTC. Its protein product is CAGSLSGLAKNIQYF.

This clonotype was recorded at least ten times. The chain recombines TRBV12-3 or TRBV12-4 with TRBJ2-5; D not resolved. The J call is doubtful: the DNA matches TRBJ2-3 better. The CDR3 is 13 residues long. The CDR3 protein is CASSLGLLETQYF. CDR3 sequence (DNA): TGTGCCAGCAGTTTGGGTCTACTTGAGACGCAGTATTTT.

This clonotype appeared many times. The chain is built from TRBV6-5 and TRBJ2-4; D may be TRBD1 or TRBD2 (5 bases each). The CDR3 totals 14 residues. Germline CDR1 is MNHEY and CDR2 is SVGAGI. V was trimmed by 6 bases and J by 4 bases, leaving 13 bases between them. This CDR3 is CASRGDGTKNIQYF. The CDR3 DNA reads as TGTGCCAGCAGGGGAGACGGGACGAAAAACATTCAGTACTTC.

This rearrangement joins TRBV7-3 to TRBJ1-1, with a weak D call TRBD1 (6 bases). The CDR3 extends over 13 amino acids. V was cut by 4 bases and J by 7 bases, with 13 bases left in between. Germline V CDR1 and CDR2: SGHTA, FQGTGA. CDR3 nucleotide sequence: TGTGCCAGCAGCTCCACAGGGTTGGGTGAAGCTTTCTTT. This sequence encodes CASSSTGLGEAFF. Variable domain in full (rest from reference TRBV7-3 and TRBJ1-1): GAGVSQTPSNKVTEKGKYVELRCDPISGHTALYWYRQSLGQGPEFLIYFQGTGAADDSGLPNDRFFAVRPEGSVSTLKIQRTERGDSAVYLCASSSTGLGEAFFGQGTRLTVV.

The V call is TRBV7-2, the J call TRBJ2-3; 15 bases line up with TRBD2. The junction had 5 bases not matched to a gene; V was cut back by 2 bases and J by 8 bases. The CDR3 contains 16 residues. Germline CDR1 reads SGHTA; CDR2 reads FQGNSA. CDR3 sequence: CASSLRTSGGAFTQYF. The CDR3 nucleotides read TGTGCCAGCAGCTTAAGGACTAGCGGGGGGGCGTTTACGCAGTATTTT. Based on the CDR3 plus reference TRBV7-2 and TRBJ2-3, the full variable domain is GAGVSQSPSNKVTEKGKDVELRCDPISGHTALYWYRQSLGQGLEFLIYFQGNSAPDKSGLPSDRFSAERTGGSVSTLTIQRTQQEDSAVYLCASSLRTSGGAFTQYFGPGTRLTVL.

This clonotype was counted once. The chain carries TRBV29-1 and TRBJ2-3, with TRBD2 matching 10 bases. Germline CDR1 is SQVTM and CDR2 is ANQGSEA. V was pared by 6 bases and J by 2 bases, with 2 bases of the junction left unmatched. The CDR3 has 13 amino acids. The CDR3 sequence is CSVLAGATDTQYF. The CDR3 DNA reads TGCAGCGTCCTAGCGGGAGCCACAGATACGCAGTATTTT.

This clonotype was seen many times. The chain carries TRBV20-1 and TRBJ1-1, with D uncertain. Germline assignment: CDR1 DFQATT and CDR2 SNEGSKA (reference sequence). The CDR3 has 13 amino acids. Here the CDR3 reads CRPLGSGGTEAFF. As DNA, the CDR3 is TGCAGGCCCCTCGGGTCCGGAGGCACTGAAGCTTTCTTT.

This clonotype came up many times. V and J are TRBV25-1 and TRBJ2-1, with D possibly matching TRBD1 (5 bases). The V and J ends lost 3 bases and 7 bases respectively, with 16 bases between them. Per germline, CDR1 MGHDK and CDR2 SYGVNS. The CDR3 length is 15 residues. The CDR3 region has the DNA TGTGCCAGCAGTGAGATAGACAGTGATCGGAATGAGCAGTTCTTC. This sequence encodes CASSEIDSDRNEQFF.

The chain is built from TRBV28 and TRBJ1-4; 9 nucleotides line up with TRBD1. The J segment lost 5 bases and the V segment lost 5 bases, leaving 9 bases of the junction unmatched. Germline V lookup: CDR1 MDHEN, CDR2 SYDVKM. The length of the CDR3 is 16 residues. CDR3 DNA: TGTGCCAGCAGTGGAAGCGGGACAGGGACGAATGAAAAACTGTTTTTT. Amino acid sequence: CASSGSGTGTNEKLFF.

A few counts support this clonotype. The V call is TRBV4-2, the J call TRBJ2-2, with TRBD2 identical over 9 bases. Germline-derived CDR1 and CDR2 are LGHNA and YNFKEQ. After removal of 0 bases from V and 0 bases from J, the junction contained 5 bases not matched to a gene. The CDR3 totals 18 residues. CDR3 in DNA: TGTGCCAGCAGCCAAGAGGTAGCGGGGGCGACGAACACCGGGGAGCTGTTTTTT. Its protein is CASSQEVAGATNTGELFF.

The table lists this clonotype with many counts. The rearrangement uses TRBV7-2 and TRBJ2-7; 9 positions agree with TRBD2. From germline, CDR1 is SGHTA and CDR2 FQGNSA. This CDR3 contains 15 residues. V trimming: 1 base; J trimming: 0 bases; junction bases outside the gene matches: 1. The CDR3 is CASSLGGGGSYEQYF. Written as DNA, the CDR3 is TGTGCCAGCAGCTTAGGCGGGGGGGGCTCCTACGAGCAGTACTTC.

This clonotype has ten or more counts. The chain joins TRBV6-6 to TRBJ2-5; 7 bases line up with TRBD2. The CDR3 covers 15 residues. V shed 5 bases, J shed 5 bases, and the junction held 11 bases outside the gene matches. The germline V gene has CDR1 MNHNY and CDR2 SVGAGI (reference sequence). The CDR3 DNA sequence: TGTGCCAGCAGTCCTGTTAGCACCGGGGGGGAGACCCAGTACTTC. It translates to CASSPVSTGGETQYF.

Worth noting for this clonotype: A much larger clone sits a single nucleotide away, making a read error possible. The chain recombines TRBV7-2 with TRBJ2-1, with TRBD1 identical over 8 bases. Germline values: CDR1 SGHTA, CDR2 FQGNSA. The CDR3 is made up of 15 amino acids. Trimming at V came to 6 bases and at J to 8 bases, leaving 12 bases not matched to a gene. CDR3 loop: CASSFGTGTRDEQFF. In nucleotides, the CDR3 is TGTGCCAGCAGTTTTGGGACAGGTACCAGGGATGAGCAGTTCTTC.

V usage is TRBV2 and J usage is TRBJ2-3, with D perhaps matching TRBD2 (5 bases). Trimming shortened V by 8 bases and J by 2 bases, and 14 bases separated the two germline ends. The germline gives CDR1 SNHLY, CDR2 FYNNEI. The CDR3 has 14 residues. CDR3 loop: CASRGARPTDTQYF. The CDR3, as DNA: TGTGCCAGCCGGGGTGCTCGGCCCACAGATACGCAGTATTTT. The complete variable domain, with remaining parts taken from reference TRBV2 and TRBJ2-3, reads EPEVTQTPSHQVTQMGQEVILRCVPISNHLYFYWYRQILGQKVEFLVSFYNNEISEKSEIFDDQFSVERPDGSNFTLKIRSTKLEDSAMYFCASRGARPTDTQYFGPGTRLTVL.

The gene calls are TRBV7-9 and TRBJ2-5; unclear D gene. The CDR3 length is 12 residues. The germline CDR1 and CDR2 sequences are SEHNR and FQNEAQ (reference sequence). With 3 bases removed from V and 11 bases from J, the gap between germline ends came to 13 bases. The CDR3 reads CASSFISNEQYF. In nucleotides, the CDR3 is TGTGCCAGCAGCTTCATCAGCAATGAGCAGTACTTC.

In this sample, this clonotype turned up many times. The J gene is TRBJ2-3, the V gene TRBV6-2 or TRBV6-3; D not certain. Germline-derived CDR1 and CDR2 are MNHEY and SVGEGT. The ends were cut back, 2 bases at V and 0 bases at J, with 9 bases in the middle. This CDR3 has 15 residues. This CDR3 reads CASSYAPGSTDTQYF. CDR3 nucleotide sequence: TGTGCCAGCAGTTACGCCCCAGGTAGCACAGATACGCAGTATTTT.

The V gene is TRBV3-1, the J gene TRBJ1-1, with no clear D. Germline V gene lookup returns CDR1 LGHDT and CDR2 YNNKEL (reference sequence). V lost 1 base, J lost 3 bases, and 9 bases lay in between. The CDR3 loop spans 14 amino acids. The CDR3 region has the DNA TGTGCCAGCAGCCAAGCCTTCCGGGACACTGAAGCTTTCTTT. It codes for CASSQAFRDTEAFF.

About this clonotype itself: A read error may explain this, as a much larger clone is one base away. This chain joins TRBV20-1 and TRBJ1-4; 9 bases line up with TRBD1. This CDR3 has 14 residues. The V gene's germline CDR1 is DFQATT and CDR2 SNEGSKA (reference sequence). The CDR3 DNA sequence: TGCAGTGCTCCAACCGGGACAGGGAATGAAAAACGGTTTTTT. It is translated as CSAPTGTGNEKRFF.

Worth noting for this clonotype: A much more abundant neighbour one base away suggests this may be a read error. This chain connects TRBV7-9 to TRBJ1-6, with 7 positions matching TRBD1. V shed 5 bases, J shed 10 bases, and the junction held 8 bases outside the gene matches. Germline V lookup: CDR1 SEHNR, CDR2 FQNEAQ (reference sequence). CDR3 length: 14 amino acids. CDR3 in DNA: TGTGCCAGCAGCGCGGATGACAGGGTCTCACCCCTCCACTTT. This encodes CASSADDRVSPLHF.

This clonotype occurred many times. This chain links TRBV12-3 or TRBV12-4 with TRBJ2-3; 7 bases line up with TRBD2. CDR3 length equals 16 residues. Trimming removed 5 bases from V and 5 bases from J; junction bases left unmatched: 13. CDR3 sequence: CASSLGGGSVGDTQYF. DNA for the CDR3: TGTGCCAGCAGTCTGGGGGGGGGATCAGTAGGAGATACGCAGTATTTT.

This clonotype was observed a handful of times. The chain is built from TRBV20-1 and TRBJ1-1; 8 nucleotides line up with TRBD1. The CDR3 totals 13 residues. Losses at the gene ends were 6 bases for V and 5 bases for J; bases not matched to a gene: 8. Germline-derived CDR1 and CDR2 are DFQATT and SNEGSKA (reference sequence). In nucleotides, the CDR3 is TGCAGTGCCAATTACCGGGACAGGACTGAAGCTTTCTTT. This codes for CSANYRDRTEAFF.

Many counts were recorded for this clonotype. The CDR3 sequence: CASSVSQSAYGYTF. The CDR3 bases are TGTGCCAGCAGTGTGAGCCAGTCCGCCTATGGCTACACCTTC. This chain connects TRBV6-1 to TRBJ1-2; D is undetermined. The germline V and J ends were trimmed by 4 bases and 4 bases, with 13 bases remaining between them. CDR3 size: 14 residues. From germline, CDR1 is MNHNS and CDR2 SASEGT.

Regarding this clonotype: The junction departs from the called germline gene at one end, perhaps through a read error. This chain connects TRBV7-2 to TRBJ2-1; D is possibly TRBD2 (5 bases). The tail of the sequence fits TRBJ2-7 better, so the J call may be wrong. This CDR3 spans 17 amino acids. Germline V CDR1 and CDR2: SGHTA, FQGNSA. The CDR3 sequence: CASSLGSGVPTYNEQYF. The CDR3 DNA follows: TGCGCCAGCAGCTTAGGCTCCGGGGTTCCTACCTACAATGAGCAGTACTTC.

The sample holds many counts of this clonotype. A much larger clone sits a single nucleotide away, making a read error possible. The chain joins TRBV15 to TRBJ2-1; possible D gene TRBD2, 5 bases. Near its end, the DNA agrees better with TRBJ2-7, so the J call may be wrong. Germline V gene sequence: CDR1 LNHNV, CDR2 YYDKDF (reference sequence). The CDR3 sequence is 16 residues long. This CDR3 is CATSRGSGSSYNEQYF. The CDR3 nucleotides are TGTGCCACCAGCAGAGGGTCGGGGAGCTCCTACAATGAGCAGTACTTC.

This clonotype occurred many times. The chain carries TRBV5-6 and TRBJ2-2; D remains unclear. Trimming took 0 bases from V and 7 from J, leaving 10 bases between them. This CDR3 has 14 amino acids. From germline, CDR1 is SGHDT and CDR2 YYEEEE. The CDR3: CASSLVAVVGELFF. The CDR3 DNA reads TGTGCCAGCAGCTTGGTGGCGGTCGTCGGGGAGCTGTTTTTT.

This clonotype was detected many times. The chain recombines TRBV5-1 with TRBJ1-2; 9 bases line up with TRBD1. The CDR3 is 14 amino acids. The ends lost 4 bases at V and 7 bases at J; junction bases unmatched: 8. CDR1 is SGHRS, CDR2 YFSETQ, per germline. The CDR3 region is CASSPPGQGLGYTF. CDR3 bases: TGCGCCAGCAGCCCTCCGGGACAGGGTCTTGGCTACACCTTC.

This clonotype came up many times. The chain has TRBV20-1 and TRBJ1-6; 10 bases map to TRBD1. The J segment lost 7 bases and the V segment lost 0 bases, leaving 3 bases of the junction unmatched. This CDR3 spans 15 amino acids. Per the germline V gene, CDR1 is DFQATT and CDR2 is SNEGSKA (reference sequence). CDR3 in amino acids: CSARDRTGGNSPLHF. The CDR3 DNA reads as TGCAGTGCTAGAGACCGGACAGGGGGAAATTCACCCCTCCACTTT.